A selection of T cell receptor beta chains follows, all from one sample in a study of vaccination effects on CD4 cells after COVID-19. These receptors lack a known antigen. Libraries were prepared by immunoSEQ multiplex PCR; TCRdb keeps only in-frame clonotypes and omits some of them. Altogether around 63,000 clones are present, 75% being singletons, with the ten largest covering less than 4%. The sequencing used CD4+ T cells from PBMCs cultured with HCoV-OC43 spike peptides, collected before COVID-19 vaccination. The source of these receptors is a human donor who received a COVID-19 vaccine. Both conserved end residues are part of each CDR3. D genes are given only for firm matches. Some rows mark clone size as missing; the rest say once, few, many or name a class of expanded clone.

V gene,clone size,J gene,D gene,CDR3 protein,CDR3 DNA
TRBV30,NA,TRBJ2-2,TRBD1,CAWTRRTGITGELFF,TGTGCCTGGACCCGCCGGACAGGGATCACCGGGGAGCTGTTTTTT
TRBV7-2,NA,TRBJ2-3,TRBD2,CASSDRLAGGTSTDTQYF,TGTGCCAGCAGCGACCGACTAGCGGGGGGGACAAGCACAGATACGCAGTATTTT
TRBV7-2,NA,TRBJ2-3,TRBD2,CASRNPSGGISYTQYF,TGTGCCAGCAGAAACCCTAGCGGGGGCATCTCCTATACGCAGTATTTT
TRBV9,NA,TRBJ2-1,NA,CASSVSRQHTPPYVDEQFF,TGTGCCAGCAGCGTAAGCAGACAGCACACCCCCCCATATGTCGATGAGCAGTTCTTC
TRBV9,NA,TRBJ2-2,NA,CASSVQTQSGELFF,TGTGCCAGCAGCGTTCAGACACAGTCCGGGGAGCTGTTTTTT
TRBV5-4,NA,TRBJ1-2,NA,CASSGIFRDKRANYGYTF,TGTGCCAGCAGCGGAATCTTCCGGGACAAACGCGCTAACTATGGCTACACCTTC
TRBV29-1,NA,TRBJ2-4,TRBD1,CSVTGTGVGKNIQYF,TGCAGCGTGACCGGGACAGGGGTAGGCAAAAACATTCAGTACTTC
TRBV5-1,NA,TRBJ2-2,NA,CASSLRTNTGELFF,TGCGCCAGCAGCTTGCGGACGAACACCGGGGAGCTGTTTTTT
TRBV10-2,NA,TRBJ1-1,NA,CASGDTGKMNTEAFF,TGCGCCAGCGGGGATACAGGGAAAATGAACACTGAAGCTTTCTTT
TRBV2,NA,TRBJ2-3,TRBD2,CASSLSGGSTDTQYF,TGTGCCAGCAGTCTTAGCGGGGGGAGCACAGATACGCAGTATTTT
TRBV2,NA,TRBJ2-2,NA,CASSEGRGGTGELFF,TGTGCCAGCAGTGAAGGAAGGGGTGGAACCGGGGAGCTGTTTTTT
TRBV6-5,once,TRBJ1-2,TRBD1,CASSFPLQGARGYTF,TGTGCCAGCAGCTTCCCCCTACAGGGGGCGAGGGGCTACACCTTC
TRBV6-2/TRBV6-3,few,TRBJ2-3,NA,CASSYRRDTQYF,TGTGCCAGCAGTTACAGGAGGGATACGCAGTATTTT
TRBV14,NA,TRBJ1-4,TRBD1,CASSPRAGQGSEKLFF,TGTGCCAGCAGCCCGCGAGCGGGACAGGGATCTGAAAAACTGTTTTTT
TRBV6-6,once,TRBJ2-2,TRBD2,CASSPVTSGGLKNTGELFF,TGTGCCAGCAGTCCAGTAACTAGCGGGGGCCTAAAGAACACCGGGGAGCTGTTTTTT
TRBV12-3/TRBV12-4,NA,TRBJ2-1,NA,CASKKQGREQFF,TGTGCCAGTAAGAAACAGGGCAGAGAGCAGTTCTTC
TRBV5-8,NA,TRBJ2-5,NA,CASSLTPPGETQYF,TGTGCCAGCAGCTTGACTCCCCCGGGAGAGACCCAGTACTTC